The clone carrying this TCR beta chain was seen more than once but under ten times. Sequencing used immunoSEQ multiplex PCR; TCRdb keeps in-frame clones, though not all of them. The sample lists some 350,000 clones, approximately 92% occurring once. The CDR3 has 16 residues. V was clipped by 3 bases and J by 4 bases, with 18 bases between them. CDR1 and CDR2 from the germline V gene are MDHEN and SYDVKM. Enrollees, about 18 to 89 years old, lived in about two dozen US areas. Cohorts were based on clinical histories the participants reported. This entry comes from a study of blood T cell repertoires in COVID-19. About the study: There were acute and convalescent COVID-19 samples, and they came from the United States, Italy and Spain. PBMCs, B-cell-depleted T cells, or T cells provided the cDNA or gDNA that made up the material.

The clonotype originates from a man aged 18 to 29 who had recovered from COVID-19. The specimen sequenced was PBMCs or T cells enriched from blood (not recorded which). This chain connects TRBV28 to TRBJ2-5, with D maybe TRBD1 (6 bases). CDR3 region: CASSFPNPRGSETQYF. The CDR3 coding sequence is TGTGCCAGCAGTTTCCCAAACCCGAGGGGGTCAGAGACCCAGTACTTC. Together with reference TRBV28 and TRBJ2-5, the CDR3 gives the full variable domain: DVKVTQSSRYLVKRTGEKVFLECVQDMDHENMFWYRQDPGLGLRLIYFSYDVKMKEKGDIPEGYSVSREKKERFSLILESASTNQTSMYLCASSFPNPRGSETQYFGPGTRLLVL.